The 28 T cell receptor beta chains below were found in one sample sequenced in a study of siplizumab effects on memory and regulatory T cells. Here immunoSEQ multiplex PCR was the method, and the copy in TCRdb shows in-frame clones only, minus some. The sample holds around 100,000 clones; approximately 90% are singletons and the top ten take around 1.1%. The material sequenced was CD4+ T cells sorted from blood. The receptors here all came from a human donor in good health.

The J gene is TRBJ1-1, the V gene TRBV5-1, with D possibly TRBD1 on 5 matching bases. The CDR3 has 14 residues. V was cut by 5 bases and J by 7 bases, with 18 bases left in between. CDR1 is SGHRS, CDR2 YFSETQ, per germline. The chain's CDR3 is CASSALGAGNEAFF. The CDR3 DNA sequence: TGCGCCAGCAGTGCCCTCGGGGCGGGGAATGAAGCTTTCTTT.

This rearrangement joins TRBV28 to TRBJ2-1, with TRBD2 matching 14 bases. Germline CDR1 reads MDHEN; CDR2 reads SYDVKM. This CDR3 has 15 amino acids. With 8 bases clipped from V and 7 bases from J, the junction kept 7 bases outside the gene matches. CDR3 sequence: CASLRLAGGHNEQFF. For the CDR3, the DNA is TGTGCCAGCCTAAGACTAGCGGGAGGGCATAATGAGCAGTTCTTC.

CDR3 sequence: CASSFSRQETQYF. In DNA, the CDR3 is TGTGCCAGCAGTTTCTCGCGACAGGAGACCCAGTACTTC. The genes are TRBV2 and TRBJ2-5; D may be TRBD1 (5 bases). The CDR3 is made up of 13 amino acids. With 5 bases removed from V and 5 bases from J, the gap between germline ends came to 12 bases. The germline CDR1 and CDR2 sequences are SNHLY and FYNNEI.

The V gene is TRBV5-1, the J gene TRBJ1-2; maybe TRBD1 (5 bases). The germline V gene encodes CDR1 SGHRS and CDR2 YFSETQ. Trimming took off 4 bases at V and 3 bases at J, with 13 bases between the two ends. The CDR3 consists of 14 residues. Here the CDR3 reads CASSLPGLDYGYTF. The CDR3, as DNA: TGCGCCAGCAGCCTACCGGGGCTAGACTATGGCTACACCTTC.

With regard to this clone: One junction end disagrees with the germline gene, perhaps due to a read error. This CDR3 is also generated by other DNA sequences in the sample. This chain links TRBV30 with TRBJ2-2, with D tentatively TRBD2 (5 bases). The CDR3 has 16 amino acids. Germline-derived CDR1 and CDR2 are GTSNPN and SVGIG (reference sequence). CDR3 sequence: CAWSLGRSRNTGELFF. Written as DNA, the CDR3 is TGTGCCTGGTCCCTCGGGCGGTCCCGGAACACCGGGGAGCTGTTTTTC.

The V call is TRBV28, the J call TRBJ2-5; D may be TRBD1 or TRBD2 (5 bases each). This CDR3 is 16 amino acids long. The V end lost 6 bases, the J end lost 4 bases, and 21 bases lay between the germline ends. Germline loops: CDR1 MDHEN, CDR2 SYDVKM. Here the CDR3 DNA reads TGTGCCAGCAGGGGGAGTTTGGGCAGGGACGGAGAGACCCAGTACTTC. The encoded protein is CASRGSLGRDGETQYF.

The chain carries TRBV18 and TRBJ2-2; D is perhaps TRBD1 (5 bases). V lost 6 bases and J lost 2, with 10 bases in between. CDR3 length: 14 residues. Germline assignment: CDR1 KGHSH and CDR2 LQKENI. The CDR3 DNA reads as TGTGCCAGCTCGCGACAGTCCAACACCGGGGAGCTGTTTTTT. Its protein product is CASSRQSNTGELFF.

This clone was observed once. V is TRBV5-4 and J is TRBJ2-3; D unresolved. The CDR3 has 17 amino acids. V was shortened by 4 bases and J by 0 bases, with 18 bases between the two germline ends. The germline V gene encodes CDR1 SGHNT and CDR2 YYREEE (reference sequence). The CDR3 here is CASSGIAILNSTDTQYF. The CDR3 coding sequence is TGTGCCAGCAGCGGGATAGCTATCCTCAATAGCACAGATACGCAGTATTTT.

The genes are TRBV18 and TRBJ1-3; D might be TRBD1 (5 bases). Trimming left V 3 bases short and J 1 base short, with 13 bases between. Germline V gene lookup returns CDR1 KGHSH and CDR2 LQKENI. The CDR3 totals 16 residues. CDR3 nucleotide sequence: TGTGCCAGCTCACCGCGCTTGGGGGTATCTGGAAACACCATATATTTT. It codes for CASSPRLGVSGNTIYF.

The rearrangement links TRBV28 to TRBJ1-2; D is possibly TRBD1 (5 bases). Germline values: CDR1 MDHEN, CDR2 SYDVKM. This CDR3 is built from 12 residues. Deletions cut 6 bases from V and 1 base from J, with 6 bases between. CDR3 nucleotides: TGTGCCAGCAGCCAGGGTAACTATGGCTACACCTTC. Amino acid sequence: CASSQGNYGYTF.

CDR3 DNA: TGTGCCAGCAGCCCCCGGGGGCAGGGGAGTGAAAAACTGTTTTTT. Translating gives CASSPRGQGSEKLFF. V and J are TRBV7-2 and TRBJ1-4, with D perhaps matching TRBD1 (6 bases). The CDR3 loop spans 15 amino acids. V shed 5 bases and J shed 7 bases, with 17 bases lying between them. The germline V gene encodes CDR1 SGHTA and CDR2 FQGNSA.

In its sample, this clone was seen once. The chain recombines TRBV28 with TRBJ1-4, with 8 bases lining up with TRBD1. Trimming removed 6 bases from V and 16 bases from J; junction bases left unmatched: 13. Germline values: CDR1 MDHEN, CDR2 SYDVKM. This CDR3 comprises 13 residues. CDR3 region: CASSESRGRRPFF. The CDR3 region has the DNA TGTGCCAGCAGCGAGAGCAGGGGGCGCCGTCCGTTTTTT.

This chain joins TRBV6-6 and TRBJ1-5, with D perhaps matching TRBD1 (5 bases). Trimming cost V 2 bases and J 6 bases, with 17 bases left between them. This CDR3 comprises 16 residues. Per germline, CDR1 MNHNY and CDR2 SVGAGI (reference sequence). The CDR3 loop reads CASSYDRGSGGQPQHF. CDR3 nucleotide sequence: TGTGCCAGCAGTTACGATCGGGGCTCCGGGGGTCAGCCCCAGCATTTT.

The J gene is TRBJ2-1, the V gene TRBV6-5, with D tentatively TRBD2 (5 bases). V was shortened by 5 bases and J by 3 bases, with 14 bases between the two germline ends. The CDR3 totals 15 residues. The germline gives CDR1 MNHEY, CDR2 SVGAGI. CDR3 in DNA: TGTGCCAGCAGTCGCGGAATCCGGGACTACAATGAGCAGTTCTTC. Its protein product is CASSRGIRDYNEQFF.

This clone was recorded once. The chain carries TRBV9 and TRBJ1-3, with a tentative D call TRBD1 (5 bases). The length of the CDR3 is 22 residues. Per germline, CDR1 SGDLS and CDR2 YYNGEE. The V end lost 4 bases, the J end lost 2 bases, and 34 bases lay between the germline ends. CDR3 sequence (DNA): TGTGCCAGCAGCACGACCCAATTCCCCGCCGGGCGACAGTACTTGCCTGGAAACACCATATATTTT. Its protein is CASSTTQFPAGRQYLPGNTIYF.

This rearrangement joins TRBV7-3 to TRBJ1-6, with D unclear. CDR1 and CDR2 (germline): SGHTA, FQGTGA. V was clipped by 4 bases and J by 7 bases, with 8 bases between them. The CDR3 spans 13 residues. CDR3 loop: CASSYALNSPLHF. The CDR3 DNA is TGTGCCAGCAGCTACGCCCTAAATTCACCCCTCCACTTT.

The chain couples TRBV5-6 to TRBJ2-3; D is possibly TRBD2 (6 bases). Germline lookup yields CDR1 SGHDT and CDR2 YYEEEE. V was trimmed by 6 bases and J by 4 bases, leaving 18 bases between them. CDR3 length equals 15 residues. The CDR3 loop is CASTFVGRGADTQYF. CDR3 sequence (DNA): TGTGCCAGCACCTTTGTTGGGCGGGGAGCAGATACGCAGTATTTT.

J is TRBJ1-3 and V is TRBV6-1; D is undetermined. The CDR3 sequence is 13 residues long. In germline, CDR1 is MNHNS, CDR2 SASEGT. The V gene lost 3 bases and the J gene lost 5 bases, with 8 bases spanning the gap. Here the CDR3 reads CASSDVGRNTIYF. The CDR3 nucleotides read TGTGCCAGCAGTGATGTCGGAAGAAACACCATATATTTT.

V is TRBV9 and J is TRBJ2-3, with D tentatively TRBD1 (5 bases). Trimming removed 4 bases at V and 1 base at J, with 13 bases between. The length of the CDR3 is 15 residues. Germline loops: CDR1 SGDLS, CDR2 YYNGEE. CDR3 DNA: TGTGCCAGCAGCCCGAGACAGTTTGGCACAGATACGCAGTATTTT. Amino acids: CASSPRQFGTDTQYF.

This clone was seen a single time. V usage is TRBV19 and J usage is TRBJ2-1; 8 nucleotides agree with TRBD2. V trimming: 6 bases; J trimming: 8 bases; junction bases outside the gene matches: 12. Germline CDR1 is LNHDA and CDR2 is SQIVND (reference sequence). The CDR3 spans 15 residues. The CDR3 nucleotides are TGTGCCAGTAGGCAAGGGCCGGGAGGGGCCGATGAGCAGTTCTTC. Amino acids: CASRQGPGGADEQFF.

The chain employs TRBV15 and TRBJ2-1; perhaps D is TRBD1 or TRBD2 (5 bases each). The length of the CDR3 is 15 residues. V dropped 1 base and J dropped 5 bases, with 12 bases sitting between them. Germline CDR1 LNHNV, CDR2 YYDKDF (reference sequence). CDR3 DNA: TGTGCCACCAGCAGAGGAGGGGCCGGAAACAATGAGCAGTTCTTC. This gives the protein CATSRGGAGNNEQFF.

CDR3 sequence reads: CASSPIGAVPYEQYF. The CDR3 DNA reads TGTGCCAGCTCCCCAATAGGGGCGGTCCCCTACGAGCAGTACTTC. The chain combines TRBV18 with TRBJ2-7, with D possibly being TRBD1 (5 bases). The CDR3 runs 15 residues. CDR1 and CDR2 from the germline V gene are KGHSH and LQKENI. With 6 bases removed from V and 2 bases from J, the gap between germline ends came to 17 bases.

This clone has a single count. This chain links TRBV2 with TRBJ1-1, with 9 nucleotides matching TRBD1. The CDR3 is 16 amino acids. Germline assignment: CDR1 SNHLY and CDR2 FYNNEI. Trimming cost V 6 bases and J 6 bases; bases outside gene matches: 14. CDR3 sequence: CASRKDRGSVGAEAFF. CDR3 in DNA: TGTGCCAGCAGGAAGGACAGGGGCTCCGTAGGGGCTGAAGCTTTCTTT. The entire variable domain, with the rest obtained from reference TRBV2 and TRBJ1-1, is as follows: EPEVTQTPSHQVTQMGQEVILRCVPISNHLYFYWYRQILGQKVEFLVSFYNNEISEKSEIFDDQFSVERPDGSNFTLKIRSTKLEDSAMYFCASRKDRGSVGAEAFFGQGTRLTVV.

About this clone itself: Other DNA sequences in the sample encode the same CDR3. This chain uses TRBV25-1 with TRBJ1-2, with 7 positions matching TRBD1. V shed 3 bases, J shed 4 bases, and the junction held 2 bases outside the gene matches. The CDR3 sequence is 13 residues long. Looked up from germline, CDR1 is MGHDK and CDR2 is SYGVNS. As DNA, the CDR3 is TGTGCCAGCAGTGAGACAGGGAGCTATGGCTACACCTTC. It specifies CASSETGSYGYTF.

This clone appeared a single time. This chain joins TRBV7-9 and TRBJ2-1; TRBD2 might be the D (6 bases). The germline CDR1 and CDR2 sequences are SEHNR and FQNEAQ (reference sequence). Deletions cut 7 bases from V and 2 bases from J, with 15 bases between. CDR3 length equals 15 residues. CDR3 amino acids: CASTLEEGPYNEQFF. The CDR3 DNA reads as TGTGCCAGCACGCTCGAGGAGGGGCCCTACAATGAGCAGTTCTTC.

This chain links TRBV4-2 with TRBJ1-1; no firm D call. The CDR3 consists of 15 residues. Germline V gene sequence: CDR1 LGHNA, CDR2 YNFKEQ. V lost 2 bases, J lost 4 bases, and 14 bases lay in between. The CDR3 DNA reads TGTGCCAGCAGCCAATCGGAAGGACCTGGCACTGAAGCTTTCTTT. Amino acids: CASSQSEGPGTEAFF.

Written as DNA, the CDR3 is TGTGCCATCAGTTTAAACAGGGGTAGCTCCTACGAGCAGTACTTC. It yields the protein CAISLNRGSSYEQYF. The chain links TRBV10-3 to TRBJ2-7, with 7 bases lining up with TRBD1. V dropped 5 bases and J dropped 0; count of bases not matched to a gene: 7. Germline CDR1 and CDR2: ENHRY and SYGVKD. There are 15 residues in the CDR3.

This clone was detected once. DNA for the CDR3: TGTGCCAGCAGACCACCAGCCGGCGGGAGGGCGCAACTGTTTTTT. It yields the protein CASRPPAGGRAQLFF. The genes are TRBV2 and TRBJ2-2; 9 nucleotides match TRBD2. In germline, CDR1 is SNHLY, CDR2 FYNNEI. J gave up 14 bases and V 6 bases, and 16 bases lay outside the gene matches. This CDR3 has 15 amino acids.